This TCR beta chain came from a study of blood T cell repertoires in COVID-19. Donors in Cohort 3 counted as recovered after two negative PCRs, clearance, or symptom resolution. Source study methods: Estimates of nucleated cell counts were drawn from the amplification of reference gene primers. Generated by immunoSEQ multiplex PCR, the TCRdb table keeps only in-frame clones and is missing some. The V and J calls and clone size are taken from that table; D and trimming were inferred from the DNA. There are fewer than 150,000 clones in the sample; roughly four fifths occur only once, and over 15% lies in the top ten. The CDR3 has 14 residues. The germline V gene has CDR1 MNHEY and CDR2 SMNVEV (reference sequence). V lost 5 bases and J lost 2; bases outside the gene matches: 6. This clone has only one observation.

The TCR was taken from a man aged 25-40 years who had recovered from COVID-19. The gene calls are TRBV27 and TRBJ2-7, with 7 positions matching TRBD1. Sequenced material: PBMCs or T cells enriched from blood (not recorded which). In DNA, the CDR3 is TGTGCCAGCAGTCTGACAGGGCAGACCTACGAGCAGTACTTC. This encodes CASSLTGQTYEQYF.